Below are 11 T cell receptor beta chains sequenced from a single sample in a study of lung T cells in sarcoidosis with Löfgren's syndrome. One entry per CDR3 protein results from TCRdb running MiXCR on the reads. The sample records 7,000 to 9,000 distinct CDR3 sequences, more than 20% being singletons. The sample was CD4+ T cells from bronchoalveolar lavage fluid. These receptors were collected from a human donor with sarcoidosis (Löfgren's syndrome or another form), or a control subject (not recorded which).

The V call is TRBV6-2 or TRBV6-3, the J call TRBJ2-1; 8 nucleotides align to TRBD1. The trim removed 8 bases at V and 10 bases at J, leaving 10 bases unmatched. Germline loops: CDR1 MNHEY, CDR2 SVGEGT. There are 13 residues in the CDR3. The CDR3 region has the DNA TGTGCCAGCGGAAGGGCAGGGGGCAGCGAGCAGTTCTTC. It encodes CASGRAGGSEQFF.

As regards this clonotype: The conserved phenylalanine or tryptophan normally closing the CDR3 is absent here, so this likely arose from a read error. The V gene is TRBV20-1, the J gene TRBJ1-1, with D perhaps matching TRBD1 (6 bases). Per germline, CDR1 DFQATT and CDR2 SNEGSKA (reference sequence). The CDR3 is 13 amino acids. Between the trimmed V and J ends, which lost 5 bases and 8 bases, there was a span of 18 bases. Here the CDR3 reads CSAVPQGPGEAFL. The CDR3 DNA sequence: TGCAGTGCTGTCCCGCAGGGGCCCGGAGAAGCTTTCCTT.

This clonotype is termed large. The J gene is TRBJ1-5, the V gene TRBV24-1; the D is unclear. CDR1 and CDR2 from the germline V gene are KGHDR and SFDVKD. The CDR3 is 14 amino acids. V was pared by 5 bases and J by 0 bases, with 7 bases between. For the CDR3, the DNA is TGTGCCACCAGTGGCGGAGATAGCAATCAGCCCCAGCATTTT. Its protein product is CATSGGDSNQPQHF.

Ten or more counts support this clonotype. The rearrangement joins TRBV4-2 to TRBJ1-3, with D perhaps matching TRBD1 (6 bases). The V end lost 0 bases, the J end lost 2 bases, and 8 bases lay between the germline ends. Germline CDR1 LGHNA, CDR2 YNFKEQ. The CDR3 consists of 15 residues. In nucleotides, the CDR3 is TGTGCCAGCAGCCAAGAGGACAGAACTGGAAACACCATATATTTT. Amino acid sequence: CASSQEDRTGNTIYF.

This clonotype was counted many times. The CDR3 DNA reads as TGTGCCAGCAGTTCTCAGGGACTAGCGGCCAATGAGCAGTTCTTC. Its protein is CASSSQGLAANEQFF. V gene TRBV27 combines with J gene TRBJ2-1; 11 bases line up with TRBD2. Germline V CDR1 and CDR2: MNHEY, SMNVEV (reference sequence). V shed 4 bases, J shed 6 bases, and the junction held 5 bases outside the gene matches. The CDR3 extends over 15 amino acids.

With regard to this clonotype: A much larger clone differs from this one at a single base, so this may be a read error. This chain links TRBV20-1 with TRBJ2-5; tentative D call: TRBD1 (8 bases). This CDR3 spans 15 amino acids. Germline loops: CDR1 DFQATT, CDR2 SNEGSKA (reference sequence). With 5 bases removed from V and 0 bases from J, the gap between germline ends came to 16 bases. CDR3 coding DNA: TGCAGTGCTCGAGGACAGGGAGGGTACCAAGAGACCCAGTACTTC. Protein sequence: CSARGQGGYQETQYF.

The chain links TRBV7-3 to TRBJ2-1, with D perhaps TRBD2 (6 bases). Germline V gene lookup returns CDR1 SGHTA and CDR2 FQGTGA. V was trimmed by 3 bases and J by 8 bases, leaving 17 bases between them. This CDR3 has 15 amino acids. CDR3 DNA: TGTGCCAGCAGCTTGAGGGGACTGTCCCTGGATGAGCAGTTCTTC. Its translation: CASSLRGLSLDEQFF.

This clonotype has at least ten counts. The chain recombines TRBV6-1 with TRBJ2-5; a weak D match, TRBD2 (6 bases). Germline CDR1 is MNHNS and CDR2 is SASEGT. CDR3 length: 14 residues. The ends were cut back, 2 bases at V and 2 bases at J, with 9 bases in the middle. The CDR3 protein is CASSEMGGQETQYF. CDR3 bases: TGTGCCAGCAGTGAAATGGGGGGTCAAGAGACCCAGTACTTC.

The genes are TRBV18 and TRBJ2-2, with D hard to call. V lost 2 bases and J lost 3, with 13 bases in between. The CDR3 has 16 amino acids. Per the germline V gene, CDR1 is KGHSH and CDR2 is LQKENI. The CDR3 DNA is TGTGCCAGCTCACCAGCCCTAGGACGCCACACCGGGGAGCTGTTTTTT. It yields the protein CASSPALGRHTGELFF.

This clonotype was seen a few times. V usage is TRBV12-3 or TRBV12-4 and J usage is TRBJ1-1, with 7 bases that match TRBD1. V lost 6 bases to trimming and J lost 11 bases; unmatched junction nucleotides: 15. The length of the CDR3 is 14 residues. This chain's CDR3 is CASSPPWTGLEAFF. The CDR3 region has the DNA TGTGCCAGCAGCCCCCCATGGACAGGACTCGAGGCTTTCTTT.

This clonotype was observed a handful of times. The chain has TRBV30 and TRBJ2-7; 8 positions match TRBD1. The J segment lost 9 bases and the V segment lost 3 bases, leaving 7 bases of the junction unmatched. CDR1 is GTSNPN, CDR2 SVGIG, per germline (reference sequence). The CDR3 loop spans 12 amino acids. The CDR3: CAWSGGTGGQYF. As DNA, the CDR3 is TGTGCCTGGAGCGGTGGGACAGGCGGGCAGTACTTC.